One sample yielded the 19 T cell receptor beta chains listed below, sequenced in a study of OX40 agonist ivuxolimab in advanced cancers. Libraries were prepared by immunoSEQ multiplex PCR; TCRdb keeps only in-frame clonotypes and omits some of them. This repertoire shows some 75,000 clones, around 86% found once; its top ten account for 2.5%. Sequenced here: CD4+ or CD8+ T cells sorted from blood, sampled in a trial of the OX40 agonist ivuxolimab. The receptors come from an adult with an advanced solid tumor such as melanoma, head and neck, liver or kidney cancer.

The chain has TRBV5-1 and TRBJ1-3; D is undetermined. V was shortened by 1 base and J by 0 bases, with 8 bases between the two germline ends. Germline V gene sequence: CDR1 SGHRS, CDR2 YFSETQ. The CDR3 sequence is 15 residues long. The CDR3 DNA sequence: TGCGCCAGCAGCTTGAACCGGGGCTCTGGAAACACCATATATTTT. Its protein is CASSLNRGSGNTIYF.

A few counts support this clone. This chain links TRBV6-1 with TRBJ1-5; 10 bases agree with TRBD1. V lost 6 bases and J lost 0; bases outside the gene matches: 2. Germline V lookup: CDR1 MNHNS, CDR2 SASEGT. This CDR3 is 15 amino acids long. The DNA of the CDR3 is TGTGCCAGCAGCTGGGACAGGGGTAGCAATCAGCCCCAGCATTTT. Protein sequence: CASSWDRGSNQPQHF.

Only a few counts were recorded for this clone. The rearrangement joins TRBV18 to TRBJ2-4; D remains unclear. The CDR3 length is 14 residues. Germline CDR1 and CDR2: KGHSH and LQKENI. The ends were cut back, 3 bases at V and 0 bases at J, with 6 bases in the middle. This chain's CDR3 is CASSPAVAKNIQYF. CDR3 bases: TGTGCCAGCTCACCGGCGGTAGCCAAAAACATTCAGTACTTC.

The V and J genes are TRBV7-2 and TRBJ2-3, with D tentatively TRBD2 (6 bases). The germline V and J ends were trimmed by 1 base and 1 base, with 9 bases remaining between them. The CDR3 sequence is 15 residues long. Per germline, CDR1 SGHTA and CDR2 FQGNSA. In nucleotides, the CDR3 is TGTGCCAGCAGCTTAGTTTCTAGCGGCACAGATACGCAGTATTTT. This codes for CASSLVSSGTDTQYF.

CDR3 in DNA: TGTGCCAGCAGACAGGGCCCTGGGGGTTATGGCTACACCTTC. It translates to CASRQGPGGYGYTF. V and J are TRBV6-4 and TRBJ1-2, with D possibly matching TRBD1 (6 bases). Germline V lookup: CDR1 MRHNA, CDR2 SNTAGT. The CDR3 runs 14 residues. V lost 6 bases and J 5 bases, leaving 16 bases between the germline ends.

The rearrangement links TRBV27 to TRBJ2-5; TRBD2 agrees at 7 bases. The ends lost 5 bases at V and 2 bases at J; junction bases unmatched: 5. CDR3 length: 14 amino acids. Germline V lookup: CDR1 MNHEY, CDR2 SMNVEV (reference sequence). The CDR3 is CASSRERGQETQYF. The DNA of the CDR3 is TGTGCCAGCAGTCGCGAGCGGGGACAAGAGACCCAGTACTTC.

The DNA for the CDR3 is TGTGCCAGTAGTATACTAGATAGCAATCAGCCCCAGCATTTT. Residues: CASSILDSNQPQHF. This chain joins TRBV19 and TRBJ1-5; D ambiguous. The CDR3 spans 14 residues. V was cut by 2 bases and J by 0 bases, with 5 bases left in between. The germline CDR1 and CDR2 sequences are LNHDA and SQIVND (reference sequence).

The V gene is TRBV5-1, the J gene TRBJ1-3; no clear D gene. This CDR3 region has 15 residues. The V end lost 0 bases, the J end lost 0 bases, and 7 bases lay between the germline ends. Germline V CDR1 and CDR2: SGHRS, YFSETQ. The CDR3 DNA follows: TGCGCCAGCAGCTTGGCGGCCAGCTCTGGAAACACCATATATTTT. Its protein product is CASSLAASSGNTIYF.

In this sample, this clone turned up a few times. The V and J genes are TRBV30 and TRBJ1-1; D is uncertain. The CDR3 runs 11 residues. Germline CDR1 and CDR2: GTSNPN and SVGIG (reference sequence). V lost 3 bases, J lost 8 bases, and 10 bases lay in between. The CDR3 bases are TGTGCCTGGAGCCCTGAATCGGAAGCTTTCTTT. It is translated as CAWSPESEAFF.

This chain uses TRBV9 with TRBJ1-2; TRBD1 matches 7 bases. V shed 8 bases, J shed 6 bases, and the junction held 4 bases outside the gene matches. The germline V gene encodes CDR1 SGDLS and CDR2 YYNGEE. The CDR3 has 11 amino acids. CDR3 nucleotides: TGTGCCAGTACAGGGGCGGATGGCTACACCTTC. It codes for CASTGADGYTF.

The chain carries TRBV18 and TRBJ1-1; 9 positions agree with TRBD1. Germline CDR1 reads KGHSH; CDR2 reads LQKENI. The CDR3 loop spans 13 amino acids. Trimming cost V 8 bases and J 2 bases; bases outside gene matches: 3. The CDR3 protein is CASAGQGNTEAFF. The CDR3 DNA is TGTGCCAGCGCGGGACAGGGAAACACTGAAGCTTTCTTT.

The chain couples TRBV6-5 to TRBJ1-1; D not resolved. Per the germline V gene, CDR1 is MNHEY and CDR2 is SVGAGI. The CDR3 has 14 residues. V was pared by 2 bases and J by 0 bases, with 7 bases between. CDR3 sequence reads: CASSYKGVNTEAFF. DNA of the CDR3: TGTGCCAGCAGTTACAAGGGTGTGAACACTGAAGCTTTCTTT.

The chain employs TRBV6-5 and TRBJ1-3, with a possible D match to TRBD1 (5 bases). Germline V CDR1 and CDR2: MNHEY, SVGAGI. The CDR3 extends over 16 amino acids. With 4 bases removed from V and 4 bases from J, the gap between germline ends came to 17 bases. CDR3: CASSSLRVTSGNTIYF. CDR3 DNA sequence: TGTGCCAGCAGTTCTCTCAGGGTGACGTCCGGAAACACCATATATTTT.

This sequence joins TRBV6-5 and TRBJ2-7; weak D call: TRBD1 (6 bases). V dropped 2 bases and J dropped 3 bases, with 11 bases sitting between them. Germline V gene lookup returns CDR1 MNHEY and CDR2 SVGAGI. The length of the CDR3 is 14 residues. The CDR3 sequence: CASSYGGQLYEQYV. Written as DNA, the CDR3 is TGTGCCAGCAGTTACGGCGGACAGCTCTACGAGCAGTACGTC.

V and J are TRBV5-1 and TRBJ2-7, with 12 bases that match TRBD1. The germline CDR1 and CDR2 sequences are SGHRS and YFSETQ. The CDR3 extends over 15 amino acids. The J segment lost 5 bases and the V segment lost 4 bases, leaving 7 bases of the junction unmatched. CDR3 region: CASSPGQGAVHEQYV. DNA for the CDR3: TGCGCCAGCAGCCCGGGACAGGGGGCGGTTCACGAGCAGTACGTC.

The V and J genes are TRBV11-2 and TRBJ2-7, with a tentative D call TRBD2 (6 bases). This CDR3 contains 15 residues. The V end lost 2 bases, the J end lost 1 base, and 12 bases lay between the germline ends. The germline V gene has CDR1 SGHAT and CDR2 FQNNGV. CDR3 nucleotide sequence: TGTGCCAGCAGCTTAAACCGGGACTCGTCCTACGAGCAGTACGTC. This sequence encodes CASSLNRDSSYEQYV.

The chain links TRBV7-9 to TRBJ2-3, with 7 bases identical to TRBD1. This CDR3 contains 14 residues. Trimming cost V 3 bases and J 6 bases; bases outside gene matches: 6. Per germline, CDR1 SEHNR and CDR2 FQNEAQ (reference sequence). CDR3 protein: CASSFIRDSDTQYF. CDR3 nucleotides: TGTGCCAGCAGCTTCATCCGGGACAGCGATACGCAGTATTTT.

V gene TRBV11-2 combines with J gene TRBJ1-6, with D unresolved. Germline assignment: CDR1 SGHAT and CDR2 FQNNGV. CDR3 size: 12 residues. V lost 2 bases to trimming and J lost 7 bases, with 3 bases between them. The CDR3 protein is CASSLYNSPLHF. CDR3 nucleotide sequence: TGTGCCAGCAGCTTATACAATTCACCCCTCCACTTT.

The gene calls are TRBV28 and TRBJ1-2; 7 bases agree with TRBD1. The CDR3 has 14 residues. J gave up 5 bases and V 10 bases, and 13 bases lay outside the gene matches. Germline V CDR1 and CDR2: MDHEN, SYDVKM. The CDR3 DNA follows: TGTGCCACCCGGGACAGCCAGACTTTATATGGCTACACCTTC. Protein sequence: CATRDSQTLYGYTF.